This T cell receptor beta chain was recorded in a study of early T cells in non-severe SARS-CoV-2 infection. Across the study: Investigators sequenced bulk RNA drawn from unsorted whole blood, and chains remained unpaired.

Points from the study as a whole: VDJdb-based annotation leaned toward anti-spike CD8 responses and missed private and CD4 specificities.

Researchers attached unique molecular identifiers to individual cDNA molecules. TCRdb re-called the 5' RACE reads with MiXCR, one entry per CDR3 protein. This sample has 25,000 to 30,000 distinct CDR3 sequences, with around 5.4% found just once. The CDR3 runs to 17 residues. The germline gives CDR1 SQVTM, CDR2 ANQGSEA. After removal of 1 base from V and 2 bases from J, the junction contained 7 bases not matched to a gene. This clonotype appeared many times. Its antigen remains unknown. The sample consisted of whole blood. The receptor's source is an adult who was a healthcare worker with PCR-confirmed SARS-CoV-2 infection or an uninfected control (not recorded which). The chain joins TRBV29-1 to TRBJ1-6; TRBD1 matches at 8 bases. CDR3 sequence reads: CSVEGRGRMPYNSPLHF. The CDR3 region has the DNA TGCAGCGTTGAAGGCAGGGGGCGCATGCCCTATAATTCACCCCTCCACTTT.